What follows is one TCR beta chain and its context. Its target is unknown. The data belong to a study of human T cells and chemical hapten exposure. Overall study: Donors were sensitized with 2% DPC on the upper inner arm. General study points: Patch test scores rose with PT1 expanded TCR counts, a positive correlation. After DPC sensitization, TCRs above 1 in 1000 frequency showed no change.

This CDR3 has 15 residues. Deletions cut 5 bases from V and 1 base from J, with 13 bases between. Germline V CDR1 and CDR2: SGHTA, FQGNSA. Time point meaning: patch test 1, 2 weeks after DPC sensitization. Treatment described: therapeutic diphenylcyclopropenone sensitization with weekly scalp DPC. Extraction of total RNA was performed on unfractionated whole blood. One entry per CDR3 protein results from TCRdb running MiXCR on the RACE reads. The sample carries tens of thousands of distinct CDR3 sequences, over 9.5% recorded once. This receptor was taken from a man aged 40-49 years with alopecia areata. Some clones in this sample may be carry-over from other donors' samples. The specimen was whole blood, collected in connection with sensitization to the hapten diphenylcyclopropenone (DPC). V gene TRBV7-2 combines with J gene TRBJ2-3; D is unclear. The CDR3 DNA follows: TGTGCCAGCAGCCCCCAAGGGCAGGGCACAGATACGCAGTATTTT. Translating it yields CASSPQGQGTDTQYF.